The following is a TCR beta chain sequence with its context. V dropped 7 bases and J dropped 8; count of bases not matched to a gene: 5. The CDR3 is made up of 13 amino acids. CDR1 is MNHNY and CDR2 is SVGAGI in the germline V gene (reference sequence). TCRdb passed the RT-PCR reads through MiXCR, listing each CDR3 protein once. Altogether about 540,000 distinct CDR3 sequences are present, approximately 20% being singletons, with the ten largest covering approximately 3%. This entry comes from a study of response to subunit inactivated influenza vaccine. The data were also submitted as part of a second study, on T cells expressing NK-cell markers. From that paper: UMI-tagged 5'RACE template switching yielded the TCR beta cDNA.

The chain employs TRBV6-6 and TRBJ2-2; 9 nucleotides agree with TRBD2. The clonotype originates from a man in his forties or fifties who received an inactivated influenza vaccine. Sequences were derived from CD4+ T cells sorted from PBMCs, sampled 12 days after vaccination. The CDR3 DNA reads TGTGCCAGCACCGTAGCGGGGGCAGGGGAGCTGTTTTTT. Amino acid sequence: CASTVAGAGELFF.